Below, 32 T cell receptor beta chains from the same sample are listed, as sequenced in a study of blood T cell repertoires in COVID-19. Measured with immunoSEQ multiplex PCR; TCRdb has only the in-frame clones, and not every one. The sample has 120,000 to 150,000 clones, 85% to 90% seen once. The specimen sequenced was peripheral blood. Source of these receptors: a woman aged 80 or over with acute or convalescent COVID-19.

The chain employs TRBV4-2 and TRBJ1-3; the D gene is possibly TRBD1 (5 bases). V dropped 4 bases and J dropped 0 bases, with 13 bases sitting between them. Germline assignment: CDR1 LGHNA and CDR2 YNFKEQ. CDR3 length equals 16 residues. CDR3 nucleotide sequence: TGTGCCAGCAGCCGCGGGACCCGCGGCTCTGGAAACACCATATATTTT. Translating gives CASSRGTRGSGNTIYF.

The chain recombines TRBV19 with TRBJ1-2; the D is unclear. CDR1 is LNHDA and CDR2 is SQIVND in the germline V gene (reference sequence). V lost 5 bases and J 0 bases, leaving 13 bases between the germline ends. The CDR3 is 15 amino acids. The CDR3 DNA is TGTGCCAGTAGTCCCGGACGGGAAACTAACTATGGCTACACCTTC. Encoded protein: CASSPGRETNYGYTF.

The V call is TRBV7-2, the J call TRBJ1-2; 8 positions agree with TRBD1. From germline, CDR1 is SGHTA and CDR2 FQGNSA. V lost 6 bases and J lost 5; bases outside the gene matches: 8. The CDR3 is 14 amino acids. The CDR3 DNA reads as TGTGCCAGCAGAAAAACCGGACAGGGATATGGCTACACCTTC. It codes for CASRKTGQGYGYTF.

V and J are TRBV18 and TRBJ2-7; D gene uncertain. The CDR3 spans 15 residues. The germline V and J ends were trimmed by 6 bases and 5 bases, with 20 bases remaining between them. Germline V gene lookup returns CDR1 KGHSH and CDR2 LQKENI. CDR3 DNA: TGTGCCAGCTCTCCCCGCGGCCTAGTCATGGACGAGCAGTACTTC. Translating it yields CASSPRGLVMDEQYF.

CDR3 DNA sequence: TGTGCCAGCAGCAACCGGGAGTTCGTCAATGAGCAGTTCTTC. As protein: CASSNREFVNEQFF. The V and J genes are TRBV21-1 and TRBJ2-1; TRBD2 reflects the table's D call only, with no check against the DNA. TRBV21-1 is marked as a pseudogene. CDR3 length equals 14 residues.

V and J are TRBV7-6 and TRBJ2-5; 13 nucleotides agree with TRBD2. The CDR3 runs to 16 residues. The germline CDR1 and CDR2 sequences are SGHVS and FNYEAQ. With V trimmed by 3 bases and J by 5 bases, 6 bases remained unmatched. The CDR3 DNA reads TGTGCCAGCAGCTTGTCAACTAGCGGGGGGGCTGAGACCCAGTACTTC. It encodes CASSLSTSGGAETQYF.

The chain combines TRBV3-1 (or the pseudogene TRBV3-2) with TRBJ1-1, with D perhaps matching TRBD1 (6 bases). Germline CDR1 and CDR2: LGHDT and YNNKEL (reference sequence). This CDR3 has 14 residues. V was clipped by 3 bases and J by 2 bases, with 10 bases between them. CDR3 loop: CASSQPGVNTEAFF. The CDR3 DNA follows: TGTGCCAGCAGCCAGCCAGGGGTTAACACTGAAGCTTTCTTT.

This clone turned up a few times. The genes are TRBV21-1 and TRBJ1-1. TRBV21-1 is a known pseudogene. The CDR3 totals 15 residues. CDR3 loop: CASSKGGGWNTEAFF. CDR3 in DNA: TGTGCCAGCAGCAAAGGGGGGGGCTGGAACACTGAAGCTTTCTTT.

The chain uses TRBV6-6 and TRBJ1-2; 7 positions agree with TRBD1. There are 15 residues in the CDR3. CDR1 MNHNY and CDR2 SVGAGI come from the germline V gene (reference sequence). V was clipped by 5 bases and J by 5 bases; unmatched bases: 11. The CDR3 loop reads CASSQNLRGQYGYTF. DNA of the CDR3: TGTGCCAGCAGTCAGAACCTCAGGGGACAGTATGGCTACACCTTC.

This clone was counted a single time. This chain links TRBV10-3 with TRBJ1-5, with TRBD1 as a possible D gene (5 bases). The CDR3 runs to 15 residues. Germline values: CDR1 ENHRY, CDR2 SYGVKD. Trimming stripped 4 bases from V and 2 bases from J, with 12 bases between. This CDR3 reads CAISGGGPGNQPQHF. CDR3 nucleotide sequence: TGTGCCATCAGTGGGGGGGGTCCGGGCAATCAGCCCCAGCATTTT.

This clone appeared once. CDR3 in amino acids: CASTRLAGGINTGELFF. The CDR3 DNA sequence: TGTGCCAGCACCCGACTAGCGGGGGGCATAAACACCGGGGAGCTGTTTTTT. The rearrangement uses TRBV27 and TRBJ2-2; 13 positions agree with TRBD2. This CDR3 spans 17 amino acids. Trimming cost V 7 bases and J 2 bases; bases outside gene matches: 7. Germline values: CDR1 MNHEY, CDR2 SMNVEV (reference sequence).

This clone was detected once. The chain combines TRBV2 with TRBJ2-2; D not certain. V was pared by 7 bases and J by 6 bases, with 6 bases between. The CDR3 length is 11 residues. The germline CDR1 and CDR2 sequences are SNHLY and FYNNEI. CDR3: CASTRAGELFF. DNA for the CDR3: TGTGCCAGCACCCGTGCCGGGGAGCTGTTTTTT.

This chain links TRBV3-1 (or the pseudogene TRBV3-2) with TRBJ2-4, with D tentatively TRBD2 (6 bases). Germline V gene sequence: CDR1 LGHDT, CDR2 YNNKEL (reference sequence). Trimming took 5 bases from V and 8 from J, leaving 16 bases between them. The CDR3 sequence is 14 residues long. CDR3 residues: CASSSRGSGYIQYF. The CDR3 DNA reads TGTGCCAGCAGCTCCCGGGGGTCAGGATACATTCAGTACTTC.

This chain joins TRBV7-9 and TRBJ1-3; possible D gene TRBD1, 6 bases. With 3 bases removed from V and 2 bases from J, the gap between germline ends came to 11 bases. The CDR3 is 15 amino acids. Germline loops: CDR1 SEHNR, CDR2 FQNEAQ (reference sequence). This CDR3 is CASSFSGAAGNTIYF. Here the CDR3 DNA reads TGTGCCAGCAGCTTCTCAGGGGCGGCTGGAAACACCATATATTTT.

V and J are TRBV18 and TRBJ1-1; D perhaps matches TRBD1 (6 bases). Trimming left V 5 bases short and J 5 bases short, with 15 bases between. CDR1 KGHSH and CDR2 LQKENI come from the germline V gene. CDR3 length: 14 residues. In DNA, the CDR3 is TGTGCCAGCTCAACCGGGACATTGGGGACTGAAGCTTTCTTT. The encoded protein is CASSTGTLGTEAFF.

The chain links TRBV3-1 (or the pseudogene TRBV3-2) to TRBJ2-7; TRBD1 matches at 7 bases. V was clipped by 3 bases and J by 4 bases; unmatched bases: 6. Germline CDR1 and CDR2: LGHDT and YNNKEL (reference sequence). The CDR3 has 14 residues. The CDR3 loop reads CASSHWDRVYEQYF. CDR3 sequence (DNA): TGTGCCAGCAGCCACTGGGACAGAGTATACGAGCAGTACTTC.

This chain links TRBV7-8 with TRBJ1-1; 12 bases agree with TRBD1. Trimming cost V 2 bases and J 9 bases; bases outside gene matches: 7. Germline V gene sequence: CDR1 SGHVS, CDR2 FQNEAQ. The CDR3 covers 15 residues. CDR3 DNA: TGTGCCAGCAGCTTACTGGGACAGGGGGCGACCCAAGCTTTCTTT. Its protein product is CASSLLGQGATQAFF.

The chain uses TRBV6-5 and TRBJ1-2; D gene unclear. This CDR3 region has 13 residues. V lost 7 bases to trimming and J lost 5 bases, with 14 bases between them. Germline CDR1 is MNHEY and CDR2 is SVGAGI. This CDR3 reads CASTLGSSYGYTF. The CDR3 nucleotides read TGTGCCAGCACCCTAGGATCCTCGTATGGCTACACCTTC.

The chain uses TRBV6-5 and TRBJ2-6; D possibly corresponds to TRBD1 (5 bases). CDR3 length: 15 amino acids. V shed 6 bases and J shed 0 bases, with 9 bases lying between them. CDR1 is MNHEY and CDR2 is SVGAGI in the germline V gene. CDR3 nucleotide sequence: TGTGCCAGCAGAGCCCAGGGCTCTGGGGCCAACGTCCTGACTTTC. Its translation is CASRAQGSGANVLTF.

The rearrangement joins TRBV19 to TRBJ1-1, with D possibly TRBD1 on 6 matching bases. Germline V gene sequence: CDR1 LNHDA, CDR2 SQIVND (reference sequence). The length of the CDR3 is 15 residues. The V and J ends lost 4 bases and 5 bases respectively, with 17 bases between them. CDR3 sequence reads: CASSNDGGRYTEAFF. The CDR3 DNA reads TGTGCCAGTAGTAACGACGGGGGGCGATATACTGAAGCTTTCTTT.

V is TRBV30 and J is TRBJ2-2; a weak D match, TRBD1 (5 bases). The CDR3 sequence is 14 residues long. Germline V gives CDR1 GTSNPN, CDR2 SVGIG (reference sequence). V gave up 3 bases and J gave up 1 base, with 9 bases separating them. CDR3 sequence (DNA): TGTGCCTGGAGAGCAGGGATGAACACCGGGGAGCTGTTTTTT. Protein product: CAWRAGMNTGELFF. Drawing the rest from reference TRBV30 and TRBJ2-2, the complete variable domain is SQTIHQWPATLVQPVGSPLSLECTVEGTSNPNLYWYRQAAGRGLQLLFYSVGIGQISSEVPQNLSASRPQDRQFILSSKKLLLSDSGFYLCAWRAGMNTGELFFGEGSRLTVL.

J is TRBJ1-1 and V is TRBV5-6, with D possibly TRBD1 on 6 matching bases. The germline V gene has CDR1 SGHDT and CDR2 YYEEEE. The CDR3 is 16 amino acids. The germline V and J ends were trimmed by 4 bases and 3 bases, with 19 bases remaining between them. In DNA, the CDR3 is TGTGCCAGCAGCACAATCTACAGGGCTAAGGACACTGAAGCTTTCTTT. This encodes CASSTIYRAKDTEAFF.

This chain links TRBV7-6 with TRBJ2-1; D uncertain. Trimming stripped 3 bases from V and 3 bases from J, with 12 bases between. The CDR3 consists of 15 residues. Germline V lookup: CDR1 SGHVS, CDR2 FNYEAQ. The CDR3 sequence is CASSFSQPGYNEQFF. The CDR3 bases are TGTGCCAGCAGCTTTAGCCAGCCCGGCTACAATGAGCAGTTCTTC.

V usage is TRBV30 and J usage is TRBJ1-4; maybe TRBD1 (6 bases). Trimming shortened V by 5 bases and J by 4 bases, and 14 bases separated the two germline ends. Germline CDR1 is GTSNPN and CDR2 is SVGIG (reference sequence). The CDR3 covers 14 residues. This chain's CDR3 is CAWAGQLLNEKLFF. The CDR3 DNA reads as TGTGCCTGGGCGGGACAACTCCTTAATGAAAAACTGTTTTTT.

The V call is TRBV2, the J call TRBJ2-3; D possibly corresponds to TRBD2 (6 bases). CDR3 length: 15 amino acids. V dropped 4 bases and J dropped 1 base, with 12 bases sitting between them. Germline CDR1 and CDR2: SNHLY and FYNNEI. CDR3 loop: CASSVGAGGTDTQYF. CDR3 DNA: TGTGCCAGCAGTGTAGGAGCGGGTGGCACAGATACGCAGTATTTT.

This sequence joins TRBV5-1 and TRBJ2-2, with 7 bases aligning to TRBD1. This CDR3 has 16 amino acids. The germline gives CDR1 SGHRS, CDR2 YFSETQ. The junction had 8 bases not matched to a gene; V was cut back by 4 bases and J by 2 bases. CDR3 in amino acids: CASSRMTGPNTGELFF. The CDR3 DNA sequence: TGCGCCAGCAGCCGGATGACAGGGCCCAACACCGGGGAGCTGTTTTTT.

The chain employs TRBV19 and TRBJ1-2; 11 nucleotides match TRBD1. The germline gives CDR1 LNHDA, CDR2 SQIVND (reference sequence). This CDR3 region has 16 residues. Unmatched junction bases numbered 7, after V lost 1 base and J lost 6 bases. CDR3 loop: CASSIGGGQGANGYTF. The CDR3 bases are TGTGCCAGTAGTATAGGGGGAGGACAGGGGGCGAATGGCTACACCTTC.

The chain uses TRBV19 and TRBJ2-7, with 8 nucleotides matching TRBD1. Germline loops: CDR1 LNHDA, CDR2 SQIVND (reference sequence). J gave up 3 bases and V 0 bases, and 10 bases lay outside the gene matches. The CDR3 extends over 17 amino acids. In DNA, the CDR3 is TGTGCCAGTAGTATAGATGGGACAGGTTGGAAATACTACGAGCAGTACTTC. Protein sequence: CASSIDGTGWKYYEQYF.

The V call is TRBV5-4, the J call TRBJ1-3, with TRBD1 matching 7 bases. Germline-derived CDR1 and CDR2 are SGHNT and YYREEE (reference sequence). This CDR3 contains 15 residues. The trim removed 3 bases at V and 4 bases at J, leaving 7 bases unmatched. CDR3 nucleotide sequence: TGTGCCAGCAGCTCGAAGGAGGGGGCGGGAAACACCATATATTTT. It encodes CASSSKEGAGNTIYF.

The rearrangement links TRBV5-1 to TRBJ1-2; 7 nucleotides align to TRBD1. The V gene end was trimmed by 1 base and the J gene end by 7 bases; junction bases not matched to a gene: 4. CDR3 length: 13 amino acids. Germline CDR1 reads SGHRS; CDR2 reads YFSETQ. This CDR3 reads CASSLTDRAGYTF. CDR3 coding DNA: TGCGCCAGCAGCTTGACCGACAGGGCTGGCTACACCTTC.

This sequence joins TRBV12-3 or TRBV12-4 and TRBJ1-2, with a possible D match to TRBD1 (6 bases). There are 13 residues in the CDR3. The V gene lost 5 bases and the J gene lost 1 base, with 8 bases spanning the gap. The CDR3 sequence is CASSLDSNYGYTF. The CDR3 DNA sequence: TGTGCCAGCAGTCTGGACAGTAACTATGGCTACACCTTC.

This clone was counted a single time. This CDR3 is CASSRPDGGQGEEKLFF. The CDR3 DNA is TGTGCCAGCAGCCGCCCAGATGGGGGACAGGGCGAGGAAAAACTGTTTTTT. The chain joins TRBV4-2 to TRBJ1-4; 9 bases agree with TRBD1. The CDR3 contains 17 residues. Germline assignment: CDR1 LGHNA and CDR2 YNFKEQ. Trimming removed 4 bases from V and 8 bases from J; junction bases left unmatched: 14.